Described below is a single T cell receptor (beta chain) sequence and its context. Trimming left V 1 base short and J 4 bases short, with 8 bases between. The CDR3 runs to 13 residues. Germline V CDR1 and CDR2: SGDLS, YYNGEE. Repertoires were generated with immunoSEQ multiplex PCR, while TCRdb's copy carries only in-frame clones and drops some. The profile shows hundreds of thousands of clones, 70% to 90% of them singletons. These data originate in a study of blood T cell repertoires in COVID-19. Sequencing input: peripheral blood. The sequence derives from a woman in her 30s with COVID-19, enrolled during active disease. This sequence joins TRBV9 and TRBJ2-5; D is perhaps TRBD1 (5 bases). Here the CDR3 reads CASSVKQGETQYF. The CDR3 coding sequence is TGTGCCAGCAGCGTAAAGCAGGGAGAGACCCAGTACTTC.